What follows are 9 T cell receptor beta chains derived from one specimen sequenced in a study of cytomegalovirus exposure and HLA in healthy donors. PCR employed 60 Vbeta and 13 Jbeta primers. The method was immunoSEQ multiplex PCR; TCRdb's version includes in-frame clones alone and lacks a portion of them. This table holds some 110,000 clones, 65% to 80% found once. The sample taken for sequencing was PBMCs. These receptor sequences come from an older woman in good health and CMV-seropositive.

V gene TRBV7-2 combines with J gene TRBJ2-2; D ambiguous. Germline V gene data show CDR1 as SGHTA and CDR2 as FQGNSA. The V gene lost 0 bases and the J gene lost 6 bases, with 5 bases spanning the gap. The length of the CDR3 is 13 residues. CDR3 residues: CASSLASAGELFF. The DNA for the CDR3 is TGTGCCAGCAGCTTAGCGTCGGCCGGGGAGCTGTTTTTT.

This sequence joins TRBV5-4 and TRBJ2-5; D is perhaps TRBD2 (7 bases). V was clipped by 2 bases and J by 2 bases, with 13 bases between them. Germline-derived CDR1 and CDR2 are SGHNT and YYREEE (reference sequence). The CDR3 is 15 residues long. The CDR3 here is CASSFSGRGQETQYF. The CDR3 coding sequence is TGTGCCAGCAGCTTCAGTGGGAGGGGGCAAGAGACCCAGTACTTC.

This chain uses TRBV2 with TRBJ2-3; no clear D gene. Germline V gene sequence: CDR1 SNHLY, CDR2 FYNNEI. The V gene lost 5 bases and the J gene lost 3 bases, with 12 bases spanning the gap. CDR3 size: 14 residues. The CDR3 spells CASSSILWTDTQYF. The CDR3 DNA is TGTGCCAGCAGTAGTATACTTTGGACAGATACGCAGTATTTT.

The V gene is TRBV9, the J gene TRBJ2-5; perhaps TRBD2 as D (5 bases). The DNA end is more similar to TRBJ2-7, so the J call may be wrong. CDR3 length: 13 residues. CDR1 and CDR2 (germline): SGDLS, YYNGEE. CDR3 nucleotide sequence: TGTGCCAGCAGCGTAGGCCCACTAGACGAGCAGTACTTC. It is translated as CASSVGPLDEQYF.

The chain links TRBV30 to TRBJ1-5, with TRBD1 matching 8 bases. V lost 2 bases and J lost 4; bases outside the gene matches: 4. The CDR3 runs to 14 residues. CDR1 GTSNPN and CDR2 SVGIG come from the germline V gene (reference sequence). DNA for the CDR3: TGTGCCTGGAGTTCAAACAGGGGGAATCAGCCCCAGCATTTT. As protein: CAWSSNRGNQPQHF.

The chain links TRBV4-1 to TRBJ1-3; TRBD1 is a possible D gene (5 bases). Trimming left V 2 bases short and J 2 bases short, with 16 bases between. Germline-derived CDR1 and CDR2 are MGHRA and YSYEKL. The CDR3 spans 17 residues. CDR3 in DNA: TGCGCCAGCAGCCAAAGGCCCTTCGGACAAACTGGAAACACCATATATTTT. This codes for CASSQRPFGQTGNTIYF.

The rearrangement joins TRBV7-3 to TRBJ2-2, with D possibly TRBD1 on 8 matching bases. Germline V gene sequence: CDR1 SGHTA, CDR2 FQGTGA. V dropped 6 bases and J dropped 6 bases, with 14 bases sitting between them. The CDR3 length is 14 residues. The CDR3, as DNA: TGTGCCAGCAGACAGGGGGGGTTCGCCGGGGAGCTGTTTTTT. Amino acids: CASRQGGFAGELFF. The full variable domain, completed using reference TRBV7-3 and TRBJ2-2, is GAGVSQTPSNKVTEKGKYVELRCDPISGHTALYWYRQSLGQGPEFLIYFQGTGAADDSGLPNDRFFAVRPEGSVSTLKIQRTERGDSAVYLCASRQGGFAGELFFGEGSRLTVL.

The J gene is TRBJ2-1, the V gene TRBV30; 14 bases match TRBD2. This CDR3 region has 19 residues. With 1 base clipped from V and 0 bases from J, the junction kept 8 bases outside the gene matches. The V gene's germline CDR1 is GTSNPN and CDR2 SVGIG (reference sequence). The CDR3 is CAWSGKGLAGASSYNEQFF. The CDR3 DNA sequence: TGTGCCTGGAGTGGGAAGGGACTAGCGGGGGCGAGCTCCTACAATGAGCAGTTCTTC.

The rearrangement links TRBV11-3 to TRBJ2-3; TRBD2 aligns across 10 bases. V gave up 4 bases and J gave up 2 bases; unmatched junction bases: 9. CDR1 is SGHNT, CDR2 YENEEA, per germline. This CDR3 has 17 amino acids. This chain's CDR3 is CASSSPPSGGDTDTQYF. In DNA form, the CDR3 reads TGTGCCAGCAGCTCCCCCCCGAGCGGGGGGGACACAGATACGCAGTATTTT.